This T cell receptor beta chain was identified during a study of glioma-infiltrating T cells after dendritic cell vaccination. As concerns this clone: What it binds is not known.

CDR1 and CDR2 (germline): LGHNA, YNFKEQ. Trimming stripped 5 bases from V and 3 bases from J, with 11 bases between. CDR3 length equals 13 residues. TCRdb's copy holds only in-frame clones and misses some; the assay was immunoSEQ multiplex PCR. Here the sample spans 30,000 to 40,000 clones, roughly four fifths being singletons. Regarding the study as a whole: Few patients contributed both blood and tumor specimens.

This sample comprised blood, obtained before dendritic cell vaccination. This sequence was found in a human donor with glioblastoma. V gene TRBV4-2 combines with J gene TRBJ2-7; perhaps TRBD1 as D (7 bases). The chain's CDR3 is CASSGQEGYEQYF. For the CDR3, the DNA is TGTGCCAGCAGCGGACAGGAGGGCTACGAGCAGTACTTC.